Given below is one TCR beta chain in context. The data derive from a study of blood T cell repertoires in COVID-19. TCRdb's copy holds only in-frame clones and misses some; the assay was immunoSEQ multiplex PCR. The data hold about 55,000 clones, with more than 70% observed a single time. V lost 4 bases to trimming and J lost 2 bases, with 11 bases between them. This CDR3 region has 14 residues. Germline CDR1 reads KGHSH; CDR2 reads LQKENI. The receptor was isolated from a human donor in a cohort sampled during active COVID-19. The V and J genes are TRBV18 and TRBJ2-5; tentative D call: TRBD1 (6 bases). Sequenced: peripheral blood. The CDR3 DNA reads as TGTGCCAGCTCACTCCCGACAGGACAAGAGACCCAGTACTTC. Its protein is CASSLPTGQETQYF.